The rows below give T cell receptor beta chains drawn from one sample of a study of control samples from healthy donors and cancer patients. Profiling relied on immunoSEQ multiplex PCR, and the TCRdb table lists in-frame clones only, not all of them. Here the sample spans about 84,000 clones, roughly 91% being singletons. Material: blood. The origin of the receptors is a man under 40 in good health. The CDR3 runs from the conserved cysteine through the conserved F or W. D genes are given only for firm matches. Some rows have no size entry. The others give once, few or many, or a class for an expanded clone.

>NA|TRBV3-1/TRBV3-2|NA|TRBJ2-3
CASSQVPDTQYF
TGTGCCAGCAGCCAGGTCCCAGATACGCAGTATTTT
>NA|TRBV3-1/TRBV3-2|NA|TRBJ2-5
CASSLVRDEETQYF
TGTGCCAGCAGCCTTGTAAGGGACGAAGAGACCCAGTACTTC
>NA|TRBV9|NA|TRBJ1-6
CASSVGPGIGNSPLHF
TGTGCCAGCAGCGTAGGACCGGGAATAGGCAATTCACCCCTCCACTTT
>NA|TRBV2|NA|TRBJ1-2
CASSGSRATNYGYTF
TGTGCCAGCAGTGGTAGTAGGGCAACTAACTATGGCTACACCTTC
>TRBD2|TRBV5-1|NA|TRBJ2-3
CASSLEGSGPRVPYTQYF
TGCGCCAGCAGCTTGGAGGGTAGCGGGCCACGAGTCCCATATACGCAGTATTTT
>NA|TRBV7-2|once|TRBJ1-1
CASSLYESNTEAFF
TGTGCCAGCAGCTTATACGAGTCGAACACTGAAGCTTTCTTT
>TRBD2|TRBV19|NA|TRBJ2-6
CASSLGLAGPPGANVLTF
TGTGCCAGTAGTCTAGGACTAGCGGGACCACCTGGGGCCAACGTCCTGACTTTC
>TRBD1|TRBV23-1|NA|TRBJ1-1
CASSPRGQGPRNTEAFF
TGCGCCAGCAGTCCGCGGGGACAGGGCCCTAGGAACACTGAAGCTTTCTTT
>NA|TRBV5-1|NA|TRBJ2-7
CASSSRSDEQYF
TGCGCCAGCAGCTCCCGATCGGACGAGCAGTACTTC
>TRBD1|TRBV19|NA|TRBJ2-1
CASSMSDRGLGFF
TGTGCCAGTAGTATGTCCGACAGGGGGCTGGGGTTCTTC
>NA|TRBV5-1|few|TRBJ1-1
CASSLDITPPAFF
TGCGCCAGCAGCTTGGACATCACCCCGCCAGCTTTCTTT
>TRBD1|TRBV27|NA|TRBJ2-7
CASSSPGTGEYEQYF
TGTGCCAGCAGTTCGCCCGGGACAGGGGAGTACGAGCAGTACTTC
>TRBD1|TRBV28|NA|TRBJ1-1
CASRTGGEGKTEAFF
TGTGCCAGCAGAACAGGGGGCGAGGGGAAAACTGAAGCTTTCTTT
>NA|TRBV5-1|NA|TRBJ1-1
CASSFYGGAGTEAFF
TGCGCCAGCAGCTTTTACGGGGGCGCGGGCACTGAAGCTTTCTTT
>NA|TRBV28|NA|TRBJ1-3
CASSSHAGGLENTIYF
TGTGCCAGCAGTTCCCACGCGGGGGGGTTGGAAAACACCATATATTTT
>NA|TRBV21-1|NA|TRBJ2-4
CASARLAGLNIQYF
TGTGCCAGCGCAAGACTAGCCGGTTTAAACATTCAGTACTTC
>NA|TRBV28|NA|TRBJ2-7
CATRRPSVTEQYF
TGTGCCACCCGCAGACCCAGCGTTACCGAGCAGTACTTC
>NA|TRBV9|NA|TRBJ1-5
CASSPRDINQPQHF
TGTGCCAGCAGCCCTCGGGACATCAATCAGCCCCAGCATTTT
>TRBD2|TRBV10-1|NA|TRBJ2-1
CASSESGGSWNEQFF
TGCGCCAGCAGTGAGTCTGGCGGGAGCTGGAATGAGCAGTTCTTC
>NA|TRBV6-2/TRBV6-3|NA|TRBJ1-5
CASSYSRLGQISNQPQHF
TGTGCCAGCAGTTATTCTCGGCTTGGACAGATTAGCAATCAGCCCCAGCATTTT
>NA|TRBV11-1|NA|TRBJ2-1
CASSLEGRTYNEQFF
TGTGCCAGCAGCTTAGAGGGAAGGACCTACAATGAGCAGTTCTTC
>NA|TRBV6-2/TRBV6-3|NA|TRBJ1-1
CASSYSWIAEAFF
TGTGCCAGCAGTTACTCCTGGATTGCTGAAGCTTTCTTT
>NA|TRBV5-1|NA|TRBJ1-2
CASRDGQTANYGYTF
TGCGCCAGCAGGGACGGACAGACAGCTAACTATGGCTACACCTTC
>NA|TRBV6-5|NA|TRBJ1-2
CASSLLYGYTF
TGTGCCAGCAGTCTACTTTATGGCTACACCTTC
>TRBD2|TRBV15|NA|TRBJ2-3
CATSTVSGRDTDTQYF
TGTGCCACCAGCACCGTTAGCGGGAGAGACACAGATACGCAGTATTTT
>NA|TRBV5-6|NA|TRBJ1-1
CASSLAGRAFF
TGTGCCAGCAGCTTGGCCGGGAGAGCTTTCTTT
>NA|TRBV19|NA|TRBJ2-7
CASSETGTRAGTEQYF
TGTGCCAGTAGTGAGACAGGGACTCGAGCCGGTACAGAGCAGTACTTC
>TRBD1|TRBV6-5|NA|TRBJ1-5
CASRKDRDHNQPQHF
TGTGCCAGCAGGAAGGACAGGGATCACAATCAGCCCCAGCATTTT
>NA|TRBV19|once|TRBJ1-5
CASSAQPLQTWPQHF
TGTGCCAGTAGCGCCCAACCCCTCCAAACTTGGCCCCAGCATTTT
>NA|TRBV6-5|NA|TRBJ1-1
CASSYSQDVMNTEAFF
TGTGCCAGCAGTTACTCGCAGGATGTTATGAACACTGAAGCTTTCTTT
>NA|TRBV28|once|TRBJ2-3
CASSLWGGAGIYTQYF
TGTGCCAGCAGTTTATGGGGGGGAGCGGGTATCTATACGCAGTATTTT
>NA|TRBV24-1|NA|TRBJ1-5
CATSDSGNVGNQPQHF
TGTGCCACCAGTGATTCGGGGAACGTCGGGAATCAGCCCCAGCATTTT
>TRBD1|TRBV6-5|NA|TRBJ2-7
CASSYFSGGKTGEQYF
TGTGCCAGCAGTTACTTTTCAGGGGGCAAAACAGGCGAGCAGTACTTC
>TRBD2|TRBV5-1|NA|TRBJ2-1
CASSLMSSGNYNEQFF
TGCGCCAGCAGCTTGATGTCTAGCGGGAACTACAATGAGCAGTTCTTC
>TRBD2|TRBV12-5|NA|TRBJ2-5
CASGPNGTSEYQETQYF
TGTGCTAGTGGTCCAAACGGGACTAGCGAATACCAAGAGACCCAGTACTTC
>TRBD1|TRBV5-5|once|TRBJ1-5
CASSTQGNSNQPQHF
TGTGCCAGCAGCACACAGGGGAATAGCAATCAGCCCCAGCATTTT
>TRBD2|TRBV6-6|NA|TRBJ2-1
CASSNGLAGGQFF
TGTGCCAGCAGTAACGGACTAGCGGGGGGGCAGTTCTTC
>NA|TRBV5-1|NA|TRBJ1-2
CASSENYGYTF
TGCGCCAGCAGTGAGAACTATGGCTACACCTTC
>NA|TRBV9|NA|TRBJ2-1
CASSVGGSKGKGEQFF
TGTGCCAGCAGCGTAGGAGGGTCGAAGGGCAAGGGTGAGCAGTTCTTC
>NA|TRBV9|NA|TRBJ1-1
CASSVGVISGGNTEAFF
TGTGCCAGCAGCGTAGGGGTAATTTCTGGGGGGAACACTGAAGCTTTCTTT
>TRBD1|TRBV7-9|NA|TRBJ2-7
CASSVAGTGAYEQYF
TGTGCCAGCAGCGTGGCCGGGACAGGGGCCTACGAGCAGTACTTC
>NA|TRBV5-4|once|TRBJ2-2
CASSGTGPGELFF
TGTGCCAGCAGCGGAACAGGGCCCGGGGAGCTGTTTTTT
>NA|TRBV7-2|NA|TRBJ2-3
CASRPSGLTDTQYF
TGTGCCAGCAGACCAAGCGGGCTCACAGATACGCAGTATTTT
>TRBD2|TRBV4-1|NA|TRBJ2-3
CASSQDRYSGRASQYF
TGCGCCAGCAGCCAAGATCGGTATAGCGGGAGGGCCTCGCAGTATTTT
>NA|TRBV6-5|NA|TRBJ2-1
CASSYFGQSPVNEQFF
TGTGCCAGCAGTTACTTCGGACAGTCCCCGGTCAATGAGCAGTTCTTC
>TRBD1|TRBV7-9|NA|TRBJ1-1
CASSPRTGGYPTEAFF
TGTGCCAGCAGCCCCAGGACAGGCGGTTATCCTACTGAAGCTTTCTTT
>NA|TRBV3-1/TRBV3-2|NA|TRBJ2-7
CASSQVWGGSSSYEQYF
TGTGCCAGCAGCCAAGTCTGGGGAGGCAGTAGCTCCTACGAGCAGTACTTC
>TRBD2|TRBV9|NA|TRBJ2-3
CASSVRPPTLLAGAPETSTDTQYF
TGTGCCAGCAGCGTAAGACCTCCGACCCTGCTAGCGGGAGCTCCCGAAACTAGCACAGATACGCAGTATTTT
>NA|TRBV28|NA|TRBJ2-7
CASSYRAPYEQYF
TGTGCCAGCAGTTACAGGGCGCCCTACGAGCAGTACTTC
>TRBD1|TRBV20-1|NA|TRBJ2-1
CSASRTGRSYNEQFF
TGCAGTGCTAGTAGGACAGGGCGTTCCTACAATGAGCAGTTCTTC
>TRBD1|TRBV5-1|few|TRBJ1-5
CASSADRDNQPQHF
TGCGCCAGCAGCGCCGACAGGGACAATCAGCCCCAGCATTTT
>TRBD2|TRBV24-1|NA|TRBJ2-1
CATGTSGGFSYNEQFF
TGTGCCACCGGGACTAGCGGGGGGTTTTCCTACAATGAGCAGTTCTTC
>TRBD2|TRBV10-3|NA|TRBJ2-3
CAISRLAASTDTQYF
TGTGCCATCAGCCGACTAGCAGCTAGCACAGATACGCAGTATTTT
>NA|TRBV9|NA|TRBJ2-7
CASSVEGYEQYF
TGTGCCAGCAGCGTAGAAGGCTACGAGCAGTACTTC
>TRBD2|TRBV6-5|NA|TRBJ2-1
CASSPSGGADNEQFF
TGTGCCAGCAGTCCCAGCGGGGGGGCGGACAATGAGCAGTTCTTC
>NA|TRBV29-1|once|TRBJ1-1
CSVGGMNTEAFF
TGCAGCGTCGGGGGGATGAACACTGAAGCTTTCTTT
>TRBD2|TRBV4-3|NA|TRBJ2-2
CASSQAGVTGTSGGGELFF
TGCGCCAGCAGCCAAGCGGGGGTTACCGGGACTAGCGGGGGAGGGGAGCTGTTTTTT
>TRBD1|TRBV28|NA|TRBJ1-1
CASSLSGTGVTEAFF
TGTGCCAGCAGTTTATCTGGGACAGGGGTCACTGAAGCTTTCTTT
>NA|TRBV28|NA|TRBJ1-6
CASSFPRTNSPLHF
TGTGCCAGCAGTTTTCCACGGACTAATTCACCCCTCCACTTT